The 10 T cell receptor beta chains in this list originate from one sample, sequenced in a study of cytomegalovirus exposure and HLA in healthy donors. PCR primers comprised 60 Vbeta and 13 Jbeta primers. Clones were read by immunoSEQ multiplex PCR, and TCRdb kept only the in-frame ones, dropping some. The sample records about 150,000 clones, roughly 88% being singletons. The sequenced material came from PBMCs. The source of these receptors is a young woman in good health and CMV-seronegative.

This chain uses TRBV30 with TRBJ2-1; the match to TRBD1 covers 7 bases. V lost 3 bases and J lost 4; bases outside the gene matches: 9. The CDR3 spans 15 residues. In germline, CDR1 is GTSNPN, CDR2 SVGIG (reference sequence). CDR3 amino acids: CAWSAPGQVYNEQFF. The CDR3 region has the DNA TGTGCCTGGAGCGCACCCGGACAGGTATACAATGAGCAGTTCTTC.

Regarding this clone: The junction does not match germline at one end; this may be a read error. The V and J genes are TRBV7-9 and TRBJ2-3, with no clear D. The CDR3 consists of 14 residues. The germline V gene encodes CDR1 SEHNR and CDR2 FQNEAQ (reference sequence). CDR3 sequence (DNA): TGTTCCAGTTCGATAGACATAAGCACAGATACGCAGTATTTT. Protein product: CSSSIDISTDTQYF. The full variable domain, completed using reference TRBV7-9 and TRBJ2-3, is DTGVSQNPRHKITKRGQNVTFRCDPISEHNRLYWYRQTLGQGPEFLTYFQNEAQLEKSRLLSDRFSAERPKGSFSTLEIQRTEQGDSAMYLCSSSIDISTDTQYFGPGTRLTVL.

The V and J genes are TRBV2 and TRBJ1-1; the D is unclear. From germline, CDR1 is SNHLY and CDR2 FYNNEI. Trimming shortened V by 2 bases and J by 1 base, and 8 bases separated the two germline ends. The CDR3 loop spans 14 amino acids. In DNA form, the CDR3 reads TGTGCCAGCAGTGAAAGGAGAGGGAACACTGAAGCTTTCTTT. Translating it yields CASSERRGNTEAFF.

The rearrangement joins TRBV5-1 to TRBJ1-5; D not certain. The CDR3 has 13 amino acids. Germline loops: CDR1 SGHRS, CDR2 YFSETQ. The V end was cut by 0 bases, the J end by 7 bases, with 8 bases between. The CDR3 region has the DNA TGCGCCAGCAGCTTGGGGACGGGACAGCCCCAGCATTTT. It translates to CASSLGTGQPQHF.

The CDR3 DNA reads TGTGCCACCAGGGGAGGGGTCTTCTACGAGACCCAGTACTTC. It encodes CATRGGVFYETQYF. The rearrangement uses TRBV6-1 and TRBJ2-5; a possible D gene is TRBD2 (7 bases). Germline lookup yields CDR1 MNHNS and CDR2 SASEGT. CDR3 length: 14 amino acids. The ends were cut back, 10 bases at V and 5 bases at J, with 20 bases in the middle.

This rearrangement joins TRBV30 to TRBJ1-3, with 7 bases aligning to TRBD1. This CDR3 region has 16 residues. Germline V lookup: CDR1 GTSNPN, CDR2 SVGIG (reference sequence). Trimming took 1 base from V and 2 from J; bases not matched to a gene: 8. CDR3 residues: CAWSDGRGGTGNTIYF. As DNA, the CDR3 is TGTGCCTGGAGTGACGGAAGAGGGGGCACTGGAAACACCATATATTTT.

As concerns this clone: Germline and junction disagree at one end, which may indicate a read error. The chain couples TRBV5-1 to TRBJ2-6; possible D gene TRBD1, 5 bases. The CDR3 runs to 15 residues. Germline V lookup: CDR1 SGHRS, CDR2 YFSETQ. The CDR3 DNA reads TGCGCCAGCAGTCCGCCAGTCTCTGGGGCCAACGGCCTGACTTTC. It codes for CASSPPVSGANGLTF.

The chain combines TRBV15 with TRBJ2-1; D gene ambiguous. CDR1 and CDR2 from the germline V gene are LNHNV and YYDKDF (reference sequence). The V and J ends lost 3 bases and 0 bases respectively, with 3 bases between them. This CDR3 has 13 amino acids. The chain's CDR3 is CATSSSSYNEQFF. Written as DNA, the CDR3 is TGTGCCACCAGCAGTAGCTCCTACAATGAGCAGTTCTTC.

The V gene is TRBV19, the J gene TRBJ2-1, with 10 bases lining up with TRBD1. V lost 4 bases, J lost 8 bases, and 5 bases stayed unmatched. Germline CDR1 LNHDA, CDR2 SQIVND (reference sequence). The CDR3 sequence is 14 residues long. The chain's CDR3 is CASSRRDRGHEQFF. CDR3 nucleotides: TGTGCCAGTAGTAGACGGGACAGGGGTCATGAGCAGTTCTTC. The full variable domain, its missing parts supplied by reference TRBV19 and TRBJ2-1, is DGGITQSPKYLFRKEGQNVTLSCEQNLNHDAMYWYRQDPGQGLRLIYYSQIVNDFQKGDIAEGYSVSREKKESFPLTVTSAQKNPTAFYLCASSRRDRGHEQFFGPGTRLTVL.

This clone was observed a single time. The chain combines TRBV4-1 with TRBJ1-4, with 10 bases lining up with TRBD1. This CDR3 has 16 amino acids. Germline lookup yields CDR1 MGHRA and CDR2 YSYEKL. The ends lost 4 bases at V and 7 bases at J; junction bases unmatched: 9. CDR3 nucleotides: TGCGCCAGCAGCCGAAATGGACAGGGGGATCGTGAAAAACTGTTTTTT. Protein product: CASSRNGQGDREKLFF.